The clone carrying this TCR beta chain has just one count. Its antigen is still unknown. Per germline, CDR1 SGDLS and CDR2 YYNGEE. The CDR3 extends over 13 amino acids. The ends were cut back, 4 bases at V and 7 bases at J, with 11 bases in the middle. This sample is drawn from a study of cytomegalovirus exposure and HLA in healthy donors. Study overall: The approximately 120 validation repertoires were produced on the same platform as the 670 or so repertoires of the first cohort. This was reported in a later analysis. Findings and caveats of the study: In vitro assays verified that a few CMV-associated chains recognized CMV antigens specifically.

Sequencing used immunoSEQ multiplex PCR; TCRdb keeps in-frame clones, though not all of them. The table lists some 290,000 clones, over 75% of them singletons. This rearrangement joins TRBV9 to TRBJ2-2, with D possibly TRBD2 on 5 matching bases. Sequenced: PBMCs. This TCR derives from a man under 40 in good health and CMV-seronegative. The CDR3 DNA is TGTGCCAGCAGCCCCAGCGGCAGCGGGGAGCTGTTTTTT. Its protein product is CASSPSGSGELFF.